These 12 T cell receptor beta chains were sequenced from one sample in a study of blood T cell repertoires in COVID-19 (dated by TCRdb to 2019 to 2021). Library construction relied on the immunoSEQ multiplex PCR assay. TCRdb stores this immuneACCESS table with in-frame sequences only. Part of the clones is absent; in the studies checked, under half of the shortfall reflects unresolved V genes, and no reason is known for the rest. Here the sample has a few hundred thousand clones; roughly 89% occur a single time. Of the sample, over 6% is held by the ten largest clones. The sample consisted of PBMCs or T cells enriched from blood (not recorded which). Source of these receptors: a woman aged 40 to 50 who had recovered from COVID-19.

This chain joins TRBV19 and TRBJ2-1; 10 positions agree with TRBD2. Germline V gene lookup returns CDR1 LNHDA and CDR2 SQIVND (reference sequence). The V and J ends lost 10 bases and 4 bases, in that order; junction bases with no gene match: 13. The CDR3 runs 16 residues. The CDR3 nucleotides are TGTGCCACCTTCAGCGGGAGGGCAGCGCCATACAATGAGCAGTTCTTC. This translates into CATFSGRAAPYNEQFF.

DNA of the CDR3: TGTGCCAGCAGCTTAGAGAGGACAGGGCTGAACGAGCAGTACTTC. Residues: CASSLERTGLNEQYF. This chain links TRBV7-2 with TRBJ2-7; TRBD1 agrees at 8 bases. CDR1 is SGHTA, CDR2 FQGNSA, per germline. The trim removed 1 base at V and 5 bases at J, leaving 7 bases unmatched. The CDR3 is 15 residues long.

This chain connects TRBV7-2 to TRBJ2-5; 9 bases line up with TRBD2. The CDR3 extends over 15 amino acids. Germline loops: CDR1 SGHTA, CDR2 FQGNSA. The junction had 9 bases not matched to a gene; V was cut back by 5 bases and J by 5 bases. CDR3 nucleotide sequence: TGTGCCAGCAGCGACCGACTAGCGGCTAGGGAGACCCAGTACTTC. This codes for CASSDRLAARETQYF.

The V and J genes are TRBV7-9 and TRBJ1-2, with 8 bases matching TRBD1. This CDR3 region has 14 residues. J lost 8 bases, V lost 7 bases, and 12 bases had no gene match. The germline gives CDR1 SEHNR, CDR2 FQNEAQ (reference sequence). The CDR3 nucleotides are TGTGCCAGCACCTACGGACAGGGTTCGAGCGGCTACACCTTC. Its protein product is CASTYGQGSSGYTF.

This CDR3 reads CASSGWVAGVDIQYF. Here the CDR3 DNA reads TGTGCCAGCAGTGGATGGGTCGCGGGAGTAGACATTCAGTACTTC. The chain recombines TRBV5-6 with TRBJ2-4; TRBD2 agrees at 7 bases. From germline, CDR1 is SGHDT and CDR2 YYEEEE. Trimming cost V 5 bases and J 8 bases; bases outside gene matches: 13. The CDR3 is made up of 15 amino acids.

The chain is built from TRBV19 and TRBJ2-3; D possibly corresponds to TRBD1 (6 bases). The germline V gene encodes CDR1 LNHDA and CDR2 SQIVND (reference sequence). Between the trimmed V and J ends, which lost 4 bases and 0 bases, there was a span of 26 bases. This CDR3 contains 20 residues. In DNA, the CDR3 is TGTGCCAGTAGTACTGGACAGATAAGTAGGATTTTTACTAGCACAGATACGCAGTATTTT. Its protein is CASSTGQISRIFTSTDTQYF.

Here the CDR3 DNA reads TGCGCCAGCAGCCAACTAGCGGGAGTAGCAGATACGCAGTATTTT. Its translation is CASSQLAGVADTQYF. The chain recombines TRBV4-3 with TRBJ2-3, with 10 bases aligning to TRBD2. V was pared by 2 bases and J by 4 bases, with 3 bases of the junction left unmatched. The germline V gene has CDR1 LGHNA and CDR2 YSLEER. The CDR3 is 15 amino acids.

V gene TRBV5-1 combines with J gene TRBJ1-2, with D perhaps TRBD1 (5 bases). Trimming cost V 0 bases and J 8 bases, with 11 bases left between them. From germline, CDR1 is SGHRS and CDR2 YFSETQ. CDR3 length: 13 amino acids. CDR3 sequence reads: CASSLGLTEGYTF. The CDR3 coding sequence is TGCGCCAGCAGCTTGGGGTTGACAGAGGGCTACACCTTC.

The chain recombines TRBV7-2 with TRBJ2-7; 7 bases fit TRBD1. V was pared by 4 bases and J by 1 base, with 10 bases of the junction left unmatched. Germline lookup yields CDR1 SGHTA and CDR2 FQGNSA. The CDR3 length is 16 residues. CDR3: CASSSQGPTVSYEQYF. For the CDR3, the DNA is TGTGCCAGCAGCTCACAGGGGCCCACGGTTTCCTACGAGCAGTACTTC.

The chain recombines TRBV30 with TRBJ2-1, with TRBD2 matching over 9 bases. V was clipped by 0 bases and J by 7 bases; unmatched bases: 7. The CDR3 covers 15 residues. CDR1 GTSNPN and CDR2 SVGIG come from the germline V gene (reference sequence). The CDR3 reads CAWSVNSGSFNEQFF. The CDR3 bases are TGTGCCTGGAGTGTAAATAGCGGGAGTTTTAATGAGCAGTTCTTC.

The CDR3 loop reads CASEGTANTGELFF. The CDR3, as DNA: TGTGCCTCCGAGGGGACAGCGAACACCGGGGAGCTGTTTTTT. V is TRBV5-4 and J is TRBJ2-2; 7 bases fit TRBD1. Germline V gives CDR1 SGHNT, CDR2 YYREEE (reference sequence). Trimming cost V 10 bases and J 0 bases; bases outside gene matches: 6. The CDR3 is made up of 14 amino acids.

The chain combines TRBV7-3 with TRBJ1-1, with 7 bases lining up with TRBD1. Germline-derived CDR1 and CDR2 are SGHTA and FQGTGA. The V segment lost 6 bases and the J segment 3 bases; nucleotides outside the gene matches: 4. The CDR3 covers 13 residues. CDR3 amino acids: CASRQGSDTEAFF. DNA for the CDR3: TGTGCCAGCAGACAGGGGTCCGACACTGAAGCTTTCTTT.